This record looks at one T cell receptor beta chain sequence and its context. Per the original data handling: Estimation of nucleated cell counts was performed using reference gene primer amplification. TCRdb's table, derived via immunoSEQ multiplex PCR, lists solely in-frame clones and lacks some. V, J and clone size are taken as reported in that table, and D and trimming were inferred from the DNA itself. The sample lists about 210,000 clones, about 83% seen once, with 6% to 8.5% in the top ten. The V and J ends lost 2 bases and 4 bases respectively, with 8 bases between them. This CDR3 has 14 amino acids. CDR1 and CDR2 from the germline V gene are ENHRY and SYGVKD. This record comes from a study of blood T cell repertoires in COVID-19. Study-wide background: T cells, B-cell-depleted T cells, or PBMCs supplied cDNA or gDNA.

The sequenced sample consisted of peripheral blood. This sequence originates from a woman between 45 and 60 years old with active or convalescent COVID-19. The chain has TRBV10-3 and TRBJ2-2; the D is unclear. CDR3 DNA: TGTGCCATCAGTGAGACTTCATTCACCGGGGAGCTGTTTTTT. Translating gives CAISETSFTGELFF.